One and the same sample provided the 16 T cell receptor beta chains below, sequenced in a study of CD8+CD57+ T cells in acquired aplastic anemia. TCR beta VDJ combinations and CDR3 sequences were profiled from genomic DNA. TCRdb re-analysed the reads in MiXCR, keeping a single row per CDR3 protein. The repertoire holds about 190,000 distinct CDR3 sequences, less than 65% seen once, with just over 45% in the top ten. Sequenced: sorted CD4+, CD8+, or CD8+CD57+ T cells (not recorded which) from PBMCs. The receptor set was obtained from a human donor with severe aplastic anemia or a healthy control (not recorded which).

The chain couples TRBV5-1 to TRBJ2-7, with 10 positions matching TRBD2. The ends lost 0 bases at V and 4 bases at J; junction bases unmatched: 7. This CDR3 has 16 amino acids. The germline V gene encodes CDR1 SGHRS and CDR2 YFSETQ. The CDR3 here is CASSLVASGGSYEQYF. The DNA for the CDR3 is TGCGCCAGCAGCTTGGTGGCTAGCGGGGGCTCGTACGAGCAGTACTTC.

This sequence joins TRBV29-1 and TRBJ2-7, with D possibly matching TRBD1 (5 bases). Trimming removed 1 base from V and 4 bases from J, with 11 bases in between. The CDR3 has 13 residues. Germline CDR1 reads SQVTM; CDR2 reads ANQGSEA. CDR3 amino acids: CSVEGGRAYEQYF. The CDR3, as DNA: TGCAGCGTTGAAGGTGGCAGGGCGTACGAGCAGTACTTC.

CDR3: CASSPGTESTDTQYF. The CDR3 nucleotides read TGCGCCAGCAGTCCAGGGACAGAAAGCACAGATACGCAGTATTTT. This chain connects TRBV10-1 to TRBJ2-3; TRBD1 aligns across 7 bases. The V and J ends lost 5 bases and 0 bases, in that order; junction bases with no gene match: 5. CDR3 length: 15 amino acids. The germline V gene has CDR1 WNHNN and CDR2 SYGVQD (reference sequence).

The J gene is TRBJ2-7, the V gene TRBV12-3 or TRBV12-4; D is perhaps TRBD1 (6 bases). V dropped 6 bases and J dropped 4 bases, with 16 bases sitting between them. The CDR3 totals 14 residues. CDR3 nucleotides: TGTGCCAGCAGCGTAGGCCAGGGGACGTACGAGCAGTACTTC. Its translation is CASSVGQGTYEQYF.

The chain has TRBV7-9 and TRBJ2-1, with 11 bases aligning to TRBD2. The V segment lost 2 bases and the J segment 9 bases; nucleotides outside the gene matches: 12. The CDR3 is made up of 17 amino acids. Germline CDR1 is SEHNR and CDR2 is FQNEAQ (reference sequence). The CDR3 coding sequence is TGTGCCAGCAGCTTACCACTAGCGGGGGCAACGTACGGTGAGCAGTTCTTC. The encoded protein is CASSLPLAGATYGEQFF.

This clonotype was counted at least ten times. In nucleotides, the CDR3 is TGTGCCAGCAGCCCATCCGGGGAGCTGTTTTTT. Translation gives CASSPSGELFF. V is TRBV9 and J is TRBJ2-2, with D hard to call. The CDR3 runs to 11 residues. Germline CDR1 and CDR2: SGDLS and YYNGEE. V lost 4 bases and J lost 6, with 4 bases in between.

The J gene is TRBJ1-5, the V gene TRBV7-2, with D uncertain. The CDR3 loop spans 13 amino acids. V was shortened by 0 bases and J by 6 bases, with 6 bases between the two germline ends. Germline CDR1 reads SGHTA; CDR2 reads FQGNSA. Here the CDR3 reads CASSLALTQPQHF. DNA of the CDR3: TGTGCCAGCAGCTTAGCGCTCACTCAGCCCCAGCATTTT. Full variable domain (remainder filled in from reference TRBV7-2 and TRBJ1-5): GAGVSQSPSNKVTEKGKDVELRCDPISGHTALYWYRQSLGQGLEFLIYFQGNSAPDKSGLPSDRFSAERTGGSVSTLTIQRTQQEDSAVYLCASSLALTQPQHFGDGTRLSIL.

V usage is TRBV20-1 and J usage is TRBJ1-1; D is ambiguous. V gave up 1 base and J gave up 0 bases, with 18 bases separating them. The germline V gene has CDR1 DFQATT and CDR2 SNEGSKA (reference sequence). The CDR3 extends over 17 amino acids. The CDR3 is CSARGPPRVGVNTEAFF. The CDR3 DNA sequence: TGCAGTGCTAGAGGACCCCCCCGAGTCGGGGTGAACACTGAAGCTTTCTTT.

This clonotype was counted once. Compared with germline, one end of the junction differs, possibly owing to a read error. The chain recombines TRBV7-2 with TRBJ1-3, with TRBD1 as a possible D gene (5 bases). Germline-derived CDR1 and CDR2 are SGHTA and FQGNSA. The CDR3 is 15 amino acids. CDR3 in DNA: TGTGCCAGCAGCTTAGGTCCAGGGCCTGGAAACACCATATATTTC. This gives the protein CASSLGPGPGNTIYF.

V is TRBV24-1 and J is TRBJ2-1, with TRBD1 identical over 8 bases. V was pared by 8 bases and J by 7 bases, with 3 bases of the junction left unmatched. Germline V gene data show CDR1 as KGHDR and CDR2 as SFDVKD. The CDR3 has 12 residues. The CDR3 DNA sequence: TGTGCCACCACTGACAGGGGTAATGAGCAGTTCTTC. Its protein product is CATTDRGNEQFF.

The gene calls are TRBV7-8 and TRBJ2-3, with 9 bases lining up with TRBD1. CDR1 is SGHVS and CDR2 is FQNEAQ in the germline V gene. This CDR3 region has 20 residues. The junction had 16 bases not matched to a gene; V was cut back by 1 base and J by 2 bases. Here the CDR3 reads CASSLEYRTGDREVTDTQYF. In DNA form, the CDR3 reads TGTGCCAGCAGCTTAGAGTATCGGACAGGGGACCGCGAAGTCACAGATACGCAGTATTTT.

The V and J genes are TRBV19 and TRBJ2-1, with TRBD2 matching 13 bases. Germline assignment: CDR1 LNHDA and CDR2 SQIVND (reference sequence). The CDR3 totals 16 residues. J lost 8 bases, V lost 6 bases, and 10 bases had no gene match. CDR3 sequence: CASRHTGTSGTDEQFF. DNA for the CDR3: TGTGCCAGTAGGCATACCGGGACTAGCGGGACGGATGAGCAGTTCTTC. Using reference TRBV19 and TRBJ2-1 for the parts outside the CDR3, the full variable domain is DGGITQSPKYLFRKEGQNVTLSCEQNLNHDAMYWYRQDPGQGLRLIYYSQIVNDFQKGDIAEGYSVSREKKESFPLTVTSAQKNPTAFYLCASRHTGTSGTDEQFFGPGTRLTVL.

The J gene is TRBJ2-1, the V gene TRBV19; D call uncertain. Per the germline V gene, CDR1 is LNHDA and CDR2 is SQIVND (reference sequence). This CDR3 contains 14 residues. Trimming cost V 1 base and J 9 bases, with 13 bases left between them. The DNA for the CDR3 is TGTGCCAGTAGTATAGGAAAAAGCTCCAGTGAGCAGTTCTTC. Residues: CASSIGKSSSEQFF. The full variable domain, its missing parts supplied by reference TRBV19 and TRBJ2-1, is DGGITQSPKYLFRKEGQNVTLSCEQNLNHDAMYWYRQDPGQGLRLIYYSQIVNDFQKGDIAEGYSVSREKKESFPLTVTSAQKNPTAFYLCASSIGKSSSEQFFGPGTRLTVL.

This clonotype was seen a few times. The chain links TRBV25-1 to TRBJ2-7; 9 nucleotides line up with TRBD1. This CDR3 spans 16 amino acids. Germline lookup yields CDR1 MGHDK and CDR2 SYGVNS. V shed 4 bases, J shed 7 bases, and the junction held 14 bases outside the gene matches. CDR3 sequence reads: CASSVSLGQGWREQYF. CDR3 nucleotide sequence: TGTGCCAGCAGTGTATCCCTGGGACAGGGTTGGCGGGAGCAGTACTTC.

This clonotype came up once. The CDR3 DNA sequence: TGCAGTGCGTCTTCCGGGAGTCTTAGTGAGCAGTACTTC. It is translated as CSASSGSLSEQYF. The genes are TRBV20-1 and TRBJ2-7; TRBD2 is a possible D gene (6 bases). Germline lookup yields CDR1 DFQATT and CDR2 SNEGSKA (reference sequence). The CDR3 is made up of 13 amino acids. Between the trimmed V and J ends, which lost 6 bases and 7 bases, there was a span of 19 bases.

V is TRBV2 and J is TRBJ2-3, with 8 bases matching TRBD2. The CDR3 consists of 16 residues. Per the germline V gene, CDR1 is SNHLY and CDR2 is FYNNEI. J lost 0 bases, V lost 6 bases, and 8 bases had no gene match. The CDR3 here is CASRATSGSSTDTQYF. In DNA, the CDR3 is TGTGCCAGCAGGGCCACTAGCGGTTCTAGCACAGATACGCAGTATTTT.